This T cell receptor (beta chain) originates from a study of cytomegalovirus exposure and HLA in healthy donors. This PCR relied on a set of 60 Vbeta primers and 13 Jbeta primers. Libraries were prepared by immunoSEQ multiplex PCR; TCRdb keeps only in-frame clonotypes and omits some of them. There are more than 95,000 clones in the sample; 65% to 80% occur only once, and 13% to 15% lies in the top ten. V lost 6 bases, J lost 3 bases, and 24 bases lay in between. CDR3 size: 18 residues. Germline V lookup: CDR1 LGHNT, CDR2 FRNRAP. V usage is TRBV12-5 and J usage is TRBJ1-5; maybe TRBD1 (6 bases). The sequence came from a woman aged 70-85 years in good health and CMV-seropositive. Sequenced: PBMCs. This chain's CDR3 is CASGTRDILVRDNQPQHF. The CDR3 DNA reads as TGTGCTAGTGGGACACGGGACATTTTGGTTCGGGACAATCAGCCCCAGCATTTT. The entire variable domain, with the rest obtained from reference TRBV12-5 and TRBJ1-5, is as follows: DARVTQTPRHKVTEMGQEVTMRCQPILGHNTVFWYRQTMMQGLELLAYFRNRAPLDDSGMPKDRFSAEMPDATLATLKIQPSEPRDSAVYFCASGTRDILVRDNQPQHFGDGTRLSIL.